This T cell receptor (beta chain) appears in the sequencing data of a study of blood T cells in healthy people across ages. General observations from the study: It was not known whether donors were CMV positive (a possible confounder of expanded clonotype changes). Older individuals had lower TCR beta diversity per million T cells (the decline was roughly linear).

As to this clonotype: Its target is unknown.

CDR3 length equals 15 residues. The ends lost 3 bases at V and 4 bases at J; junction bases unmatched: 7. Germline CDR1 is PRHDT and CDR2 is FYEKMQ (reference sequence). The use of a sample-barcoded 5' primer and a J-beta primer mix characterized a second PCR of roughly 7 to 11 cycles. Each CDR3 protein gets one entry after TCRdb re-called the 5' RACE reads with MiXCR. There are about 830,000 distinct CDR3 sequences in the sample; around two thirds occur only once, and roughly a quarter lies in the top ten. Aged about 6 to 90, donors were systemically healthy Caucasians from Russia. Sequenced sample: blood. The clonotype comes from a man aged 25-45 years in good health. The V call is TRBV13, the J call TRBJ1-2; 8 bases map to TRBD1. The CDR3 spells CASSFWTGSIYGYTF. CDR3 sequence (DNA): TGTGCCAGCAGCTTCTGGACAGGGAGCATCTATGGCTACACCTTC.